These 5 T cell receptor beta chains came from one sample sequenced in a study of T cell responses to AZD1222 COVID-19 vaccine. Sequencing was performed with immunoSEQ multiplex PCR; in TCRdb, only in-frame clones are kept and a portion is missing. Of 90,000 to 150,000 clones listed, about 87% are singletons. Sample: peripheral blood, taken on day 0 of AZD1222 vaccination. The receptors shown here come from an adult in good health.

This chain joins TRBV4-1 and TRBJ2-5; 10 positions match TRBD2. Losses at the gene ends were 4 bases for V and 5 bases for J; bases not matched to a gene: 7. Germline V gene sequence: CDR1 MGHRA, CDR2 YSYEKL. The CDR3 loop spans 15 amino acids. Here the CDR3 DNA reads TGCGCCAGCAGCCCGGAGGGGACTAGCGTGGAGACCCAGTACTTC. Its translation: CASSPEGTSVETQYF.

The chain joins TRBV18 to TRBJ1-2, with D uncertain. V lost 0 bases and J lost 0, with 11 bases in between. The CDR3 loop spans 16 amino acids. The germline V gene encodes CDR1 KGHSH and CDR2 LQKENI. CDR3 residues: CASSPPLGATNYGYTF. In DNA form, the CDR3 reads TGTGCCAGCTCACCACCGCTAGGCGCTACTAACTATGGCTACACCTTC.

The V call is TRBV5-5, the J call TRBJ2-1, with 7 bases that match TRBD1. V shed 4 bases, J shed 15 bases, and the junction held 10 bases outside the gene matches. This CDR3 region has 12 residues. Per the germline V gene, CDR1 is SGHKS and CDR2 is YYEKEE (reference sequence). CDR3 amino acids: CASSPTTGTWFF. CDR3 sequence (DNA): TGTGCCAGCAGCCCCACGACAGGGACCTGGTTCTTC.

CDR3 sequence: CATRPPGHNTGELFF. The DNA of the CDR3 is TGTGCCACCCGCCCCCCGGGACACAACACCGGGGAGCTGTTTTTT. The chain combines TRBV4-2 with TRBJ2-2, with D perhaps TRBD1 (6 bases). The CDR3 covers 15 residues. Per germline, CDR1 LGHNA and CDR2 YNFKEQ. V shed 10 bases and J shed 2 bases, with 17 bases lying between them.

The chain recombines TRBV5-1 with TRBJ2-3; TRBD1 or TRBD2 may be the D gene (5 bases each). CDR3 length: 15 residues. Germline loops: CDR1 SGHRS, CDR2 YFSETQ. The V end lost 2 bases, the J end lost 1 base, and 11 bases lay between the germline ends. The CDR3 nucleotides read TGCGCCAGCAGCTTCCGAGAGGGACGCACAGATACGCAGTATTTT. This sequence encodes CASSFREGRTDTQYF.